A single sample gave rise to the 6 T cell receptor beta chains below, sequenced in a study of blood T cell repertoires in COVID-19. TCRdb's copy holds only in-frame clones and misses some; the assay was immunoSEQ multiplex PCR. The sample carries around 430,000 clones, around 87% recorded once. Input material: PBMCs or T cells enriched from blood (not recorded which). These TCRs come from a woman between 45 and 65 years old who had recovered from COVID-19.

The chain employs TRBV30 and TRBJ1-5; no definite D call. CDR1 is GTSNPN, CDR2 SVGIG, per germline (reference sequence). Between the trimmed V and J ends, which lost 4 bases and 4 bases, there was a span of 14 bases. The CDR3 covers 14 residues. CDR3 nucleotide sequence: TGTGCCTGGACGGAGGGAATTGGGAATCAGCCCCAGCATTTT. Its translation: CAWTEGIGNQPQHF.

This chain's CDR3 is CASSSRDRRPFGTGELFF. The CDR3 region has the DNA TGCGCCAGCAGCTCCCGGGACAGGCGGCCGTTTGGCACCGGGGAGCTGTTTTTT. The V and J genes are TRBV5-1 and TRBJ2-2, with 8 positions matching TRBD1. The CDR3 totals 18 residues. Germline-derived CDR1 and CDR2 are SGHRS and YFSETQ. With 3 bases clipped from V and 4 bases from J, the junction kept 14 bases outside the gene matches.

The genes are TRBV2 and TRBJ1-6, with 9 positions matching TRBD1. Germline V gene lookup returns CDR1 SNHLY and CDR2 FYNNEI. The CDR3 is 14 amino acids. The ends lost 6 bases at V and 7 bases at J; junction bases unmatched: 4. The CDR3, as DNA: TGTGCCAGCAGGGACAGGGGCGGCAATTCACCCCTCCACTTT. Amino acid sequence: CASRDRGGNSPLHF.

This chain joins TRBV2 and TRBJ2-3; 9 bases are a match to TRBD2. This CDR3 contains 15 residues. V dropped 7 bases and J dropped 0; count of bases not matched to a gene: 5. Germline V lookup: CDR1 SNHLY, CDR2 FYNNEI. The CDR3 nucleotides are TGTGCCAGCATAAGCGGGGGGACCAGCACAGATACGCAGTATTTT. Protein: CASISGGTSTDTQYF.

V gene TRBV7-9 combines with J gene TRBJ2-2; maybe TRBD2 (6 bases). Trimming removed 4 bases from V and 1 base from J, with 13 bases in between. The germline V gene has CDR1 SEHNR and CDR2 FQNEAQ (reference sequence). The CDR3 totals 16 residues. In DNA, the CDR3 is TGTGCCAGCAGCTCCTTAGCGGCTTTGAACACCGGGGAGCTGTTTTTT. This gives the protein CASSSLAALNTGELFF.

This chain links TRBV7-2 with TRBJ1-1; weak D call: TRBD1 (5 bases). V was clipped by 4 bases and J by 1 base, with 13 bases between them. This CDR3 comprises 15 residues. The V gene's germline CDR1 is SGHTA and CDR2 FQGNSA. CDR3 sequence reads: CASSSFRTSNTEAFF. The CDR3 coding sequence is TGTGCCAGCAGCTCCTTCAGGACATCGAACACTGAAGCTTTCTTT.